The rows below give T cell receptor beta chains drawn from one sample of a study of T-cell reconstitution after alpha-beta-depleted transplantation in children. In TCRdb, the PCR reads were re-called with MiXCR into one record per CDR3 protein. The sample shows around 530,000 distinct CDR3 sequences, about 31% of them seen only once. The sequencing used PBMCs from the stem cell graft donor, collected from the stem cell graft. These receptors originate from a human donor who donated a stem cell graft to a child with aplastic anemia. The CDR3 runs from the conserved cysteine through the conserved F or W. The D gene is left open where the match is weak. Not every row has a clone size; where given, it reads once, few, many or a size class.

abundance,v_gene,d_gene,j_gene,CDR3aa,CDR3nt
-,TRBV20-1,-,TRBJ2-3,CSASLARNLFSSTDTQYF,TGCAGTGCTAGCTTGGCCAGGAACCTTTTCTCTAGCACAGATACGCAGTATTTT
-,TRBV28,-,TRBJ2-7,CASSQTAYEQYF,TGTGCCAGCAGTCAGACAGCCTACGAGCAGTACTTC
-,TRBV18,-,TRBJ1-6,CASSPGRVDNSPLHF,TGTGCCAGCTCACCGGGCCGAGTGGATAATTCACCCCTCCACTTT
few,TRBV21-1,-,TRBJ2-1,CASSEGIAVRSYNEQFF,TGTGCCAGCAGCGAGGGCATTGCGGTGCGCTCCTACAATGAGCAGTTCTTC
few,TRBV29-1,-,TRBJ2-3,CSVGDLPSVGRQYF,TGCAGCGTGGGGGACTTGCCATCCGTTGGAAGGCAGTATTTT
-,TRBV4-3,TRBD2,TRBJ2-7,CASSQFEGGGYEQYF,TGCGCCAGCAGCCAGTTCGAGGGCGGGGGGTACGAGCAGTACTTC
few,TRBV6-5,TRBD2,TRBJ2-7,CASSYSSGRPSYEQYF,TGTGCCAGCAGTTACTCGAGCGGGAGACCATCCTACGAGCAGTACTTC
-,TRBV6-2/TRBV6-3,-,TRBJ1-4,CASSYGGGTTNEKLFF,TGTGCCAGCAGTTACGGAGGTGGAACAACTAATGAAAAACTGTTTTTT
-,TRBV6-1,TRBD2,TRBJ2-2,CASSRGLAGDGELFF,TGTGCCAGCAGTAGGGGACTAGCGGGAGACGGGGAGCTGTTTTTT
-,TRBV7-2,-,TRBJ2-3,CASSLARNTQYF,TGTGCCAGCAGCTTAGCGCGAAATACGCAGTATTTT
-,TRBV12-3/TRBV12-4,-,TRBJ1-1,CASRPQVQATNTEAFF,TGTGCCAGCAGACCGCAGGTTCAGGCGACGAACACTGAAGCTTTCTTT
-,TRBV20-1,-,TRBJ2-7,CSAHADVVYEQYF,TGCAGTGCCCACGCAGACGTCGTCTACGAGCAGTACTTC
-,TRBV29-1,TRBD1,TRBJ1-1,CSVMKGQGNTEAFF,TGCAGCGTTATGAAGGGACAGGGGAACACTGAAGCTTTCTTT
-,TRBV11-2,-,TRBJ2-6,CASSGTLASHSGANVLTF,TGTGCCAGCAGCGGAACCCTAGCGTCACACTCTGGGGCCAACGTCCTGACTTTC
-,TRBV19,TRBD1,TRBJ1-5,CASHQGGYGNQPQHF,TGTGCCAGCCATCAGGGGGGGTATGGCAACCAGCCCCAGCATTTT
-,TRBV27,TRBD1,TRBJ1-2,CASRQDRGYGYTF,TGTGCCAGCAGACAAGACAGGGGCTATGGCTACACCTTC
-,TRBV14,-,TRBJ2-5,CASSQVGSRLETQYF,TGTGCCAGCAGCCAAGTTGGTAGCAGGTTAGAGACCCAGTACTTC
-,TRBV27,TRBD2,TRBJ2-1,CASSHTSSAGGINEQFF,TGTGCCAGCAGCCACACATCGTCGGCGGGAGGAATCAATGAGCAGTTCTTC
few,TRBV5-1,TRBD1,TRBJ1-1,CASSLGTGRTEAFF,TGCGCCAGCAGCTTGGGGACAGGGAGGACTGAAGCTTTCTTT
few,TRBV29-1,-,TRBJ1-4,CSVATVREKLFF,TGCAGCGTTGCAACAGTCCGGGAAAAACTGTTTTTT
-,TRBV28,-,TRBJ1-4,CASSLLRWPNEKLFF,TGTGCCAGCAGTCTCCTAAGGTGGCCTAATGAAAAACTGTTTTTT
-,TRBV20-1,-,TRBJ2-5,CSAHRETQYF,TGCAGTGCTCACAGGGAGACCCAGTACTTC
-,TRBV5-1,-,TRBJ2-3,CASSSIPGQRSTDTQYF,TGCGCCAGCAGCTCAATTCCGGGGCAGAGGAGCACAGATACGCAGTATTTT
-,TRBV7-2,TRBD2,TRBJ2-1,CASSTSGRGEQFF,TGTGCCAGCAGCACTAGCGGGAGAGGTGAGCAGTTCTTC
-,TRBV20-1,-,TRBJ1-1,CSARRQDSNTEAFF,TGCAGTGCTAGAAGACAGGACTCAAACACTGAAGCTTTCTTT
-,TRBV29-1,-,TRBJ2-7,CSVEDTSPFNEQYF,TGCAGCGTTGAAGACACCTCCCCTTTCAACGAGCAGTACTTC